Below are 11 T cell receptor beta chains sequenced from a single sample in a study of tissue T cells after allogeneic stem cell transplantation. Profiling relied on immunoSEQ multiplex PCR, and the TCRdb table lists in-frame clones only, not all of them. The table lists more than 5,000 clones, around 50% of them singletons. Regarding time point: mouse harvest day 7 after allogeneic transplant. Each mouse received 10^7 T-cell-depleted marrow cells plus 10^6 splenic CD5+ T cells by tail vein. The sample was gut tissue. Every receptor here comes from a female BALB/c mouse given C57BL/6 T cells with graft-versus-host disease after an allogeneic hematopoietic cell transplant.

On this clone: The genes are named according to mouse. The read terminates 1 residue ahead of where the CDR3 ends, so the germline J gene completes it. The V call is TRBV5, the J call TRBJ2-2, with 9 bases lining up with TRBD2. Germline V lookup: CDR1 LGHNA, CDR2 YNLKQL (reference sequence). The CDR3 is made up of 16 amino acids. J was trimmed by 0 bases and V by 1 base; bases with no gene match: 0. The CDR3 bases that were read are TGTGCCAGCAGCCAAGCTGGGGGGGCAAACACCGGGCAGCTCTAC. It specifies CASSQAGGANTGQLY. The complete CDR3 reads CASSQAGGANTGQLYF.

Turning to this clone: At one of its ends the junction is not consistent with the germline gene, which may arise from a read error. The listed genes are named as in mouse. Sequencing ends 1 residue short of the CDR3 end; the germline J gene provides the rest. The rearrangement uses TRBV26 and TRBJ2-1, with unresolved D. The germline gives CDR1 KGHPV, CDR2 FQNQEV (reference sequence). This CDR3 comprises 11 residues. The CDR3 reads CASRQYAGQFF. The part of the CDR3 DNA that was read is TGTGCCAGCAGACAATATGCTGGGCAGTTC.

About this clone itself: Germline and genes: mouse. The CDR3 end is not reached by the read, which stops 1 residue before it; the germline J gene fills it in. The chain has TRBV16 and TRBJ2-5, with D possibly being TRBD1 (6 bases). CDR1 SGHSA and CDR2 FRNQAP come from the germline V gene. This CDR3 has 15 residues. V lost 2 bases to trimming and J lost 0 bases, with 9 bases between them. CDR3 bases read: TGTGCAAGCAGCTTAAGGGGGTTTAACCAAGACACCCAGTAC. Translation gives CASSLRGFNQDTQY. The whole CDR3 region reads CASSLRGFNQDTQYF.

This clone occurred once. Any gene name here is a mouse gene name. The read finishes 1 residue shy of the CDR3 end, and the germline J gene is used to complete it. The chain joins TRBV26 to TRBJ1-1; possible D gene TRBD1, 5 bases. V was pared by 1 base and J by 4 bases, with 10 bases between. Looked up from germline, CDR1 is KGHPV and CDR2 is FQNQEV (reference sequence). CDR3 length: 14 amino acids. The sequenced part of the CDR3 DNA is TGTGCCAGCAGTCTGTGGGGGGTGGTCACAGAAGTCTTC. Translating it yields CASSLWGVVTEVF. The CDR3 in its entirety is CASSLWGVVTEVFF.

Regarding this clone: All gene names here are mouse names. The read stops 1 residue short of the end of the CDR3; the missing end is completed from the germline J gene. This chain uses TRBV13-1 with TRBJ1-2; perhaps TRBD1 as D (5 bases). The V gene lost 0 bases and the J gene lost 3 bases, with 12 bases spanning the gap. Germline V gene data show CDR1 as NSHNY and CDR2 as SYGAGN. This CDR3 has 15 amino acids. CDR3 sequence reads: CASSDAGYEDSDYTF. The covered CDR3 bases are TGTGCCAGCAGTGATGCAGGGTATGAGGACTCCGACTACACC.

For this clone: Mouse gene names and germline throughout. The missing CDR3 end, 1 residue past where the read stops, is filled in from the germline J gene. The chain employs TRBV12-1 and TRBJ2-4; 9 bases align to TRBD2. The CDR3 extends over 15 amino acids. With V trimmed by 1 base and J by 0 bases, 1 base remained unmatched. CDR1 SGHSN and CDR2 HYEKVE come from the germline V gene. This chain's CDR3 is CASSLGLGSQNTLYF. CDR3 DNA, as far as it was read: TGTGCCAGCTCTCTGGGACTGGGTAGTCAAAACACCTTGTAC.

Details on this clone: Mouse gene names apply. CDR3 sequence reads: CASSLWGAGNTLYF. The CDR3 bases that were read are TGTGCCAGCAGTCTGTGGGGGGCTGGAAATACGCTCTAT. This chain links TRBV26 with TRBJ1-3, with D possibly being TRBD1 (5 bases). From the germline J gene comes the end of the CDR3, since the read stops 1 residue before it. Between the trimmed V and J ends, which lost 1 base and 2 bases, there was a span of 6 bases. Germline V lookup: CDR1 KGHPV, CDR2 FQNQEV (reference sequence). The CDR3 has 14 amino acids.

This clone came up a few times. Gene names and germline refer to mouse. Coverage ceases 1 residue before the CDR3 finishes, and the germline J gene fills in the end. The rearrangement links TRBV26 to TRBJ2-3, with TRBD1 as a possible D gene (6 bases). The V gene's germline CDR1 is KGHPV and CDR2 FQNQEV (reference sequence). With 2 bases removed from V and 0 bases from J, the gap between germline ends came to 9 bases. CDR3 length equals 15 residues. CDR3 DNA, as far as it was read: TGTGCCAGCAGTCTGAGGGGGTCTAGTGCAGAAACGCTGTAT. It encodes CASSLRGSSAETLY. The entire CDR3 is CASSLRGSSAETLYF.

On this clone itself: Gene names refer to mouse genes. The observed sequence ends 1 residue before the CDR3 terminus, with the missing tail filled in from the germline J gene. The sample contains more than one DNA sequence encoding this CDR3. The chain employs TRBV3 and TRBJ2-7; D gene unclear. Germline assignment: CDR1 SNHLY and CDR2 FYNGKV (reference sequence). The CDR3 runs to 13 residues. V lost 0 bases and J 4 bases, leaving 7 bases between the germline ends. The CDR3 DNA, read in part, is TGTGCCAGCAGCTTAGCGCTAGGTTATGAACAGTAC. This encodes CASSLALGYEQY. The whole CDR3 sequence is CASSLALGYEQYF.

Details on this clone: Mouse names are used for the genes. The CDR3 extends 1 residue past the end of the read, so its final part is completed from the germline J gene. The V gene is TRBV12-2, the J gene TRBJ2-2; 10 bases line up with TRBD2. Looked up from germline, CDR1 is SGHLS and CDR2 is HYDKME. CDR3 length: 16 residues. V gave up 0 bases and J gave up 2 bases; unmatched junction bases: 2. The CDR3 is CASSLQLGGNTGQLYF. The CDR3 DNA, read in part, is TGTGCCAGCTCTCTCCAACTGGGGGGGAACACCGGGCAGCTCTAC.

Points on this clone: Mouse gene names and germline throughout. Sequencing ends 1 residue short of the CDR3 end; the germline J gene provides the rest. This rearrangement joins TRBV23 to TRBJ2-2; the DNA was not used to check the table's D call, TRBD1. Looked up from germline, CDR1 is KGHTA and CDR2 is FQNQQP. This CDR3 has 15 amino acids. CDR3 in amino acids: CSSSQLQGGGGQLYF. Partial CDR3 DNA: TGCTCCAGCAGTCAACTACAGGGGGGAGGCGGGCAGCTCTAC.